The clone carrying this T cell receptor (beta chain) showed up just once. The sample is drawn from a study of cytomegalovirus exposure and HLA in healthy donors. Although they were nominally healthy when sampled, donors likely had unrecorded immune exposures. Germline V lookup: CDR1 KGHSH, CDR2 LQKENI. Trimming took off 3 bases at V and 0 bases at J, with 15 bases between the two ends. The length of the CDR3 is 16 residues. The PCR had 60 Vbeta and 13 Jbeta primers. Assay: immunoSEQ multiplex PCR; the TCRdb copy retains only in-frame clones and omits some. This table holds some 130,000 clones, 60% to 75% found once.

This receptor was identified in a human donor in good health. The chain has TRBV18 and TRBJ2-7, with a possible D match to TRBD2 (5 bases). Sequenced material: PBMCs. The chain's CDR3 is CASSPLPTEDSYEQYF. In DNA form, the CDR3 reads TGTGCCAGCTCACCTTTGCCGACGGAGGACTCCTACGAGCAGTACTTC. The full variable domain, with the rest looked up from reference TRBV18 and TRBJ2-7, is NAGVMQNPRHLVRRRGQEARLRCSPMKGHSHVYWYRQLPEEGLKFMVYLQKENIIDESGMPKERFSAEFPKEGPSILRIQQVVRGDSAAYFCASSPLPTEDSYEQYFGPGTRLTVT.